Each of the 4 T cell receptor beta chains below was sequenced from the same sample in a study of Graves' ophthalmopathy and Graves' hyperthyroidism. Researchers took RNA transcripts and amplified TCR beta CDR3 regions from them. HTBI-primed first-round RT-PCR preceded second-round multiplex PCR. Using its own MiXCR run on the multiplex PCR reads, TCRdb lists one record per CDR3 protein. The data contain 200,000 to 250,000 distinct CDR3 sequences, 20% to 25% of them singletons. The material sequenced was peripheral blood. Receptor source: a woman in her 50s with Graves' ophthalmopathy.

This clonotype was seen repeatedly, ten times or more. The V call is TRBV12-3 or TRBV12-4, the J call TRBJ2-7; 11 bases match TRBD2. J was trimmed by 6 bases and V by 5 bases; bases with no gene match: 9. There are 15 residues in the CDR3. The CDR3 nucleotides are TGTGCCAGCAGTGAGGTAGCGGGAGGGCCCGGCGAGCAGTACTTC. It codes for CASSEVAGGPGEQYF.

This clonotype was observed at least ten times. The chain has TRBV27 and TRBJ2-7; possibly TRBD2 for D (7 bases). Germline assignment: CDR1 MNHEY and CDR2 SMNVEV (reference sequence). The V and J ends lost 5 bases and 6 bases respectively, with 17 bases between them. CDR3 length: 14 residues. The CDR3 DNA reads as TGTGCCAGCAGTCGGGGGGCCCCCGGGTCCGAGCAGTACTTC. As protein: CASSRGAPGSEQYF.

This clonotype came up many times. The genes are TRBV27 and TRBJ1-1; D ambiguous. V gave up 4 bases and J gave up 7 bases, with 10 bases separating them. This CDR3 spans 12 amino acids. Germline V lookup: CDR1 MNHEY, CDR2 SMNVEV (reference sequence). CDR3 DNA sequence: TGTGCCAGCAGTTGGCGTTCCGGTGAAGCTTTCTTT. It encodes CASSWRSGEAFF.

The rearrangement links TRBV28 to TRBJ1-3; D call uncertain. The length of the CDR3 is 14 residues. Germline assignment: CDR1 MDHEN and CDR2 SYDVKM. The germline V and J ends were trimmed by 7 bases and 3 bases, with 13 bases remaining between them. The CDR3: CASIPRRSGNTIYF. CDR3 bases: TGTGCCAGCATCCCCCGGAGGAGTGGAAACACCATATATTTT. Looking up the rest from reference TRBV28 and TRBJ1-3 gives the full variable domain: DVKVTQSSRYLVKRTGEKVFLECVQDMDHENMFWYRQDPGLGLRLIYFSYDVKMKEKGDIPEGYSVSREKKERFSLILESASTNQTSMYLCASIPRRSGNTIYFGEGSWLTVV.